The TCR beta chain under discussion was sequenced for a study of Ad26.COV2.S vaccination and SARS-CoV-2 variants. Study-level results: Higher spike-specific TCR breadth was found in vaccine recipients than in placebo recipients.

Profiled with immunoSEQ multiplex PCR; TCRdb holds only in-frame clones, not every one. The sample has about 480,000 clones, around 88% seen once. Germline V gene data show CDR1 as SGHVS and CDR2 as FNYEAQ. The CDR3 has 16 residues. Germline trimming cut 6 bases from V and 4 bases from J; bases unmatched to any gene: 8. As to treatment: around 19 received Ad26.COV2.S at low or high dose, single or two shots; roughly 5 received placebo; per-sample allocation not given. Sample collection was performed on day 63 after the first vaccine or placebo injection. This clone was observed a single time. Its specificity is not known.

The source is a person aged 18-60 years who received the Ad26.COV2.S COVID-19 vaccine or a placebo. The sample consisted of peripheral blood, taken in a trial of Ad26.COV2.S vaccine versus placebo. The V gene is TRBV7-6, the J gene TRBJ2-2; 10 nucleotides align to TRBD1. CDR3: CASRRPGQGRTGELFF. Here the CDR3 DNA reads TGTGCCAGCAGACGTCCGGGACAGGGGCGCACCGGGGAGCTGTTTTTT.